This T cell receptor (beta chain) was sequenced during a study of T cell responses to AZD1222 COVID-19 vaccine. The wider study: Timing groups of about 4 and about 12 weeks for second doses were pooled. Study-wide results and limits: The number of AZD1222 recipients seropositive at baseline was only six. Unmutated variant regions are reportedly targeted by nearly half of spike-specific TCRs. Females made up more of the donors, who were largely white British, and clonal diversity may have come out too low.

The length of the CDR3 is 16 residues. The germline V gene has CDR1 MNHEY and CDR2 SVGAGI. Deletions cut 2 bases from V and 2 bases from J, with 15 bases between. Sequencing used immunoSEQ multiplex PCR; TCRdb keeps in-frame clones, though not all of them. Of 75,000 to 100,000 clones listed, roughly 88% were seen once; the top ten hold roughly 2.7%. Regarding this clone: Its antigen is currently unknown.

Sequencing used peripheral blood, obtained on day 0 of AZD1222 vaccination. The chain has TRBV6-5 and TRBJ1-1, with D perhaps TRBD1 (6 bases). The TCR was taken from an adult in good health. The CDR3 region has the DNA TGTGCCAGCAGTTACGAGGCAGGGGCTTTTAACACTGAAGCTTTCTTT. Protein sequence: CASSYEAGAFNTEAFF.